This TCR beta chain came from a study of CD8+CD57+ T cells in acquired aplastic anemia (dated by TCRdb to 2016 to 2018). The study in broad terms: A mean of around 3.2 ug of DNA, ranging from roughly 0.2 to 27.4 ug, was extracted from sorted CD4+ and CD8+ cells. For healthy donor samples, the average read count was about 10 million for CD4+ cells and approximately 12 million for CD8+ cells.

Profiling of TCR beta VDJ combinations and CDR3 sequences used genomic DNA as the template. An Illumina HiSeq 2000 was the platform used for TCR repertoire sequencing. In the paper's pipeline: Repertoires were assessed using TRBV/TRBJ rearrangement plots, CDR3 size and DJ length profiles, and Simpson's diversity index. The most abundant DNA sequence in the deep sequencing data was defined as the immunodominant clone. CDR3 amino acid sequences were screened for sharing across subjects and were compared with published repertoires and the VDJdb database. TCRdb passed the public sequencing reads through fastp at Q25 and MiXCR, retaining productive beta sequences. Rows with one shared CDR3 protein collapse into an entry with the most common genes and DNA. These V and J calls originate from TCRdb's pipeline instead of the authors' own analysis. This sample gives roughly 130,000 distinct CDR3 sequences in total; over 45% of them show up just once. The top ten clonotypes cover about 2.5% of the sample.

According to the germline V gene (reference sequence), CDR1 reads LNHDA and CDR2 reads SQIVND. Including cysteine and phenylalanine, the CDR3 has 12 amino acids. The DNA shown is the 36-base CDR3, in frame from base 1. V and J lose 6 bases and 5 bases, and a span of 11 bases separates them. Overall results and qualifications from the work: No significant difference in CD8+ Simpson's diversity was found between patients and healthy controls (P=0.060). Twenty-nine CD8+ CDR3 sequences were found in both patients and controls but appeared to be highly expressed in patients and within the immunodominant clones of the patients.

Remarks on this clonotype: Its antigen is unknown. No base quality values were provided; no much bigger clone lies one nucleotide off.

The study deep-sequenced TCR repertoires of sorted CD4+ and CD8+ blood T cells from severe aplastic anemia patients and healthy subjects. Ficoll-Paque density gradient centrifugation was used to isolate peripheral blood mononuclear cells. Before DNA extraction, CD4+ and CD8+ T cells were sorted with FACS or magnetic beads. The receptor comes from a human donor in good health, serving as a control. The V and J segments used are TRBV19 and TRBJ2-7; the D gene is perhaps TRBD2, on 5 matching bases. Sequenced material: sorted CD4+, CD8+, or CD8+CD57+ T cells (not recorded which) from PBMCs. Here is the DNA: TGTGCCAGTAGCAACGGGCGGGACGAGCAGTACTTC. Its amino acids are CASSNGRDEQYF. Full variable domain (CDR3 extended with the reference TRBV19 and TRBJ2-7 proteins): DGGITQSPKYLFRKEGQNVTLSCEQNLNHDAMYWYRQDPGQGLRLIYYSQIVNDFQKGDIAEGYSVSREKKESFPLTVTSAQKNPTAFYLCASSNGRDEQYFGPGTRLTVT.